The clone carrying this T cell receptor beta chain was seen more than once but under ten times. Trimming shortened V by 3 bases and J by 7 bases, and 19 bases separated the two germline ends. The germline gives CDR1 SGHVS, CDR2 FQNEAQ. The CDR3 length is 15 residues. Sequencing used immunoSEQ multiplex PCR; TCRdb keeps in-frame clones, though not all of them. Seen here are 55,000 to 70,000 clones, over 80% observed once, and the top ten hold 11%. These data are taken from a study of OX40 agonist ivuxolimab in advanced cancers. About the study: Among those enrolled, mean age was roughly 55 years (range roughly 20 to 79) and 75% to 90% were male.

The chain joins TRBV7-8 to TRBJ2-7; no clear D. The sequence was obtained from an adult with an advanced solid tumor such as melanoma, head and neck, liver or kidney cancer. The sample consisted of CD4+ or CD8+ T cells sorted from blood, taken in a trial of the OX40 agonist ivuxolimab. The CDR3 region has the DNA TGTGCCAGCAGCTTTGGTCGGCTGCAGAACTGGGAGCAGTACTTC. As protein: CASSFGRLQNWEQYF.